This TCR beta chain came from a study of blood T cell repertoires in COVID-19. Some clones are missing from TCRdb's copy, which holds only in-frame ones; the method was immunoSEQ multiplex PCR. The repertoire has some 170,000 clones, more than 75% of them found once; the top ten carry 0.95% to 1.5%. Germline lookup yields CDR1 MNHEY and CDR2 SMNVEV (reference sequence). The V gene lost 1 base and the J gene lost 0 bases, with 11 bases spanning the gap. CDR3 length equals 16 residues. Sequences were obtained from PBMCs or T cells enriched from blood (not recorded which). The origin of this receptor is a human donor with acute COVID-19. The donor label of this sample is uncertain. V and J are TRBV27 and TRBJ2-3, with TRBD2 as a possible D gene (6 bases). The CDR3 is CASSLFGSGSTDTQYF. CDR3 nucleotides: TGTGCCAGCAGTTTATTTGGTAGCGGAAGCACAGATACGCAGTATTTT.